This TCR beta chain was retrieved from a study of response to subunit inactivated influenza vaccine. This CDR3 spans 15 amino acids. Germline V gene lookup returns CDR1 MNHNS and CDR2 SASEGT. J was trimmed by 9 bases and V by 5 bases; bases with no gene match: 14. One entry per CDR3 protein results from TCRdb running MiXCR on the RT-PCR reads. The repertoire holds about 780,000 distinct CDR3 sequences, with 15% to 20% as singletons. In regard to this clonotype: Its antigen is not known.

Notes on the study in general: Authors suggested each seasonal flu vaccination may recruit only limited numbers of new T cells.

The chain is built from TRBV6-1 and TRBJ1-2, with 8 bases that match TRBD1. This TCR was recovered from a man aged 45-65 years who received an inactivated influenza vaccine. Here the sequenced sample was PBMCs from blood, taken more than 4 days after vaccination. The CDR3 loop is CASSTHLQGALSYTF. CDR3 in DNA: TGTGCCAGCAGTACGCATCTTCAGGGGGCGCTGAGCTACACCTTC.